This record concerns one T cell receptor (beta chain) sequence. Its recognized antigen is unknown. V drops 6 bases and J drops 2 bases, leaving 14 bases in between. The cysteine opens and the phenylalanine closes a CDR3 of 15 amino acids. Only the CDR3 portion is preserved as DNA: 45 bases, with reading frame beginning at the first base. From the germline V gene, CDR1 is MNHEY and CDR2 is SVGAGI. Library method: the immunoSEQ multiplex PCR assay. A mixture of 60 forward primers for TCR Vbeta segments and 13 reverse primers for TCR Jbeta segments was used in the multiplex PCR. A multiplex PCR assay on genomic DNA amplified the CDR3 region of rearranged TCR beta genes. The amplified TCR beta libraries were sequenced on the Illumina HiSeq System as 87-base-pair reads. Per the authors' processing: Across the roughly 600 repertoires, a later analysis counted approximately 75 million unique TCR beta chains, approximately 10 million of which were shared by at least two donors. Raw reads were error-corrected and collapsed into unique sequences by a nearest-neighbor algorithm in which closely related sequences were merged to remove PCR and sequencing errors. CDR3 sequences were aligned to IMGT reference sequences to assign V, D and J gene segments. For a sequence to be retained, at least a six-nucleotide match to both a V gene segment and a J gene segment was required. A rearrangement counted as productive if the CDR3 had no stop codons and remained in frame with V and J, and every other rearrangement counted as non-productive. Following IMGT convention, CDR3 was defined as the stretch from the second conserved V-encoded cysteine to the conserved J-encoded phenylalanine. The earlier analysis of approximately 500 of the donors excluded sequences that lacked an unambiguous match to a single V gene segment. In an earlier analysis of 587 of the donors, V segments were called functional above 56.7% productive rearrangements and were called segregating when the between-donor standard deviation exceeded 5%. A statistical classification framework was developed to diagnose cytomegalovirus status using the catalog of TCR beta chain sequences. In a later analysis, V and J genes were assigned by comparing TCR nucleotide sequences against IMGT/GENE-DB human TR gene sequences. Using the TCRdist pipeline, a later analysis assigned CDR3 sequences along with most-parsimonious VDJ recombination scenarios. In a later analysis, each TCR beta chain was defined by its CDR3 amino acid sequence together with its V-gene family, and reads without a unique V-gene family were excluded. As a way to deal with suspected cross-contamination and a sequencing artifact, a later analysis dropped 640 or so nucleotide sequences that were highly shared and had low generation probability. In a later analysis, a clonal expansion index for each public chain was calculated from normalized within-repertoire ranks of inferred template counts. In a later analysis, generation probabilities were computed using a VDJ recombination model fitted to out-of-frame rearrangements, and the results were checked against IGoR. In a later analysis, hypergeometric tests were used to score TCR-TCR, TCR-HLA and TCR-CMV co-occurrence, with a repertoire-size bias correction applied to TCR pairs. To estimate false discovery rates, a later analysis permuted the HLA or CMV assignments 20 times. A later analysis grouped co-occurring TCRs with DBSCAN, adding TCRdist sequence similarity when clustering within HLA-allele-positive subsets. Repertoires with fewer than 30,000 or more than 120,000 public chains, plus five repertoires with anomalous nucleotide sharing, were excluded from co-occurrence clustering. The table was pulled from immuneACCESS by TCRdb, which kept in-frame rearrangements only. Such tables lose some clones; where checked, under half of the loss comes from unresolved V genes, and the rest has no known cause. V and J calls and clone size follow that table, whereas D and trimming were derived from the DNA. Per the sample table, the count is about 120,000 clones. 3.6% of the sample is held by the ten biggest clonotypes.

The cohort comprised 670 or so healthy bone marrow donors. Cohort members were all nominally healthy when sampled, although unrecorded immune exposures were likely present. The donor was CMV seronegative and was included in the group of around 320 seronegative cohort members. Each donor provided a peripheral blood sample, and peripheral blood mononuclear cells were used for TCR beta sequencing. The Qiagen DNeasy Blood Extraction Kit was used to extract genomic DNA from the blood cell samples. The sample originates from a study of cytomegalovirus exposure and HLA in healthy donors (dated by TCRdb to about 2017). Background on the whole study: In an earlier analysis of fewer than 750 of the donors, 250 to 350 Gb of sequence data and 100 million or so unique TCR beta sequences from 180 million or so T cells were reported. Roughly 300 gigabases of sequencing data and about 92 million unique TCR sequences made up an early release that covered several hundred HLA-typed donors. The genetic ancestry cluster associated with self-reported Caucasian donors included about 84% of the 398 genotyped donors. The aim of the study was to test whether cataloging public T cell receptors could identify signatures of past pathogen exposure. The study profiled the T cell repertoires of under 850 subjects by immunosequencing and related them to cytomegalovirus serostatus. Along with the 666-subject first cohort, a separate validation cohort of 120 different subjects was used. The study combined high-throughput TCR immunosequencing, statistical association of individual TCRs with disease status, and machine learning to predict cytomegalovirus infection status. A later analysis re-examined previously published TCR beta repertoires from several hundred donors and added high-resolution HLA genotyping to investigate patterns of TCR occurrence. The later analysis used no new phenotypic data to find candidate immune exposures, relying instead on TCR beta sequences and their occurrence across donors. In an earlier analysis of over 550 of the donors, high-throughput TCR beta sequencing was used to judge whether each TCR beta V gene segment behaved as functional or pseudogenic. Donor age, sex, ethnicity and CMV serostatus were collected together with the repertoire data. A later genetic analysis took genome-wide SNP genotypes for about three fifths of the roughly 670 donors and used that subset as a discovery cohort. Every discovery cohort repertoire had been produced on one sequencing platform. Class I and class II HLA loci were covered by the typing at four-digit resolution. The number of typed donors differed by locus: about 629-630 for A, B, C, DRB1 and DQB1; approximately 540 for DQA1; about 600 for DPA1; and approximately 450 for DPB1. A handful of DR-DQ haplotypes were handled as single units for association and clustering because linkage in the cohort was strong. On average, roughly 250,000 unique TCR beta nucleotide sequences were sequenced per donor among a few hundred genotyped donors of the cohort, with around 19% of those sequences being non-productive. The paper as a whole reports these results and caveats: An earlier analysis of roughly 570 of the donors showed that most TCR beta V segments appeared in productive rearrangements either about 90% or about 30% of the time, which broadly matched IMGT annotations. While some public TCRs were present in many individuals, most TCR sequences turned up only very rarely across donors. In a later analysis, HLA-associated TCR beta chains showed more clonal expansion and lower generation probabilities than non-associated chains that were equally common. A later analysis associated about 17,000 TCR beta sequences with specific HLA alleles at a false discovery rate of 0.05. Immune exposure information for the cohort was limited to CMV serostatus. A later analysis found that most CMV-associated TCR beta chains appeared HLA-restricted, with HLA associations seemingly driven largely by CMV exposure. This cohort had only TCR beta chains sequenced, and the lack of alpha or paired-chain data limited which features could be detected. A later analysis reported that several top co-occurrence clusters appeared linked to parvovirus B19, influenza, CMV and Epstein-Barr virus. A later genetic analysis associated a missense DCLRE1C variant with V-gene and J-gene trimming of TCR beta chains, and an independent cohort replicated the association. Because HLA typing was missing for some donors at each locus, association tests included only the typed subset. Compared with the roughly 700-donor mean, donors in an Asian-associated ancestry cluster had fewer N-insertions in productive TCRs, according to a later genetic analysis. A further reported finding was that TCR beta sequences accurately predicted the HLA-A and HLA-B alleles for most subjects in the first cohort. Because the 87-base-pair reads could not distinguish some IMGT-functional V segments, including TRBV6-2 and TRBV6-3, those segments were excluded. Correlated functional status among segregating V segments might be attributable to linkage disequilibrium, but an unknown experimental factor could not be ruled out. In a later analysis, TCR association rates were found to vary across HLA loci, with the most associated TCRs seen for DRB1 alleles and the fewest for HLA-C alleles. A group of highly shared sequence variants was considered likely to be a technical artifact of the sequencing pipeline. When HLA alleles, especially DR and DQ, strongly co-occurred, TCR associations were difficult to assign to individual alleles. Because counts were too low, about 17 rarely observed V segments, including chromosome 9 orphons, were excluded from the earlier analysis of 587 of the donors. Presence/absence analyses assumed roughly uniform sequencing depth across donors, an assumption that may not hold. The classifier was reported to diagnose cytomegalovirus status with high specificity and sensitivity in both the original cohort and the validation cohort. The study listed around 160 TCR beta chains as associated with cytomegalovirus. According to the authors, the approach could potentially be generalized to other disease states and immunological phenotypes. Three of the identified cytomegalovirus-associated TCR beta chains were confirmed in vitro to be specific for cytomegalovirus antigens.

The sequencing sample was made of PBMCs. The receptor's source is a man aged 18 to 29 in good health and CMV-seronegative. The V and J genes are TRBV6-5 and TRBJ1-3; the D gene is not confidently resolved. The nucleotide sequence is TGTGCCAGCAGCCCCTCCTTCGGAGCTGGAAACACCATATATTTT. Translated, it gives CASSPSFGAGNTIYF.